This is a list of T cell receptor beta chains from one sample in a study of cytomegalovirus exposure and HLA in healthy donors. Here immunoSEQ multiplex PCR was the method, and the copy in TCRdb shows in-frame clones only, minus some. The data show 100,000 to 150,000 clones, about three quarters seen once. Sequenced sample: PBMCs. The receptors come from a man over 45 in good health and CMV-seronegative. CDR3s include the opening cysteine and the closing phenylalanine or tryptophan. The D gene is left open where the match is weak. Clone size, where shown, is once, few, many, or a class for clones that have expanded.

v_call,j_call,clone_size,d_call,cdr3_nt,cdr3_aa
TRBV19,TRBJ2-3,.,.,TGTGCCAGTAGTATTGACAGCTTCAGAGATACGCAGTATTTT,CASSIDSFRDTQYF
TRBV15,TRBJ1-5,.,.,TGTGCCACCAGCAGAGGGACAGATCAGCCCCAGCATTTT,CATSRGTDQPQHF
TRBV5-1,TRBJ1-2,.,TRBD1,TGCGCCAGCAGCTCACCGGGACAGGGGGCGATGCTGAAGGGCTACACCTTC,CASSSPGQGAMLKGYTF
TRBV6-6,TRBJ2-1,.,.,TGTGCCAGCAGTTACTCCCGTTGGACAGACAATGAGCAGTTCTTC,CASSYSRWTDNEQFF
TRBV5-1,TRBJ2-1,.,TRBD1,TGCGCCAGCAGCCCATCCGACAGGGCTTACAATGAGCAGTTCTTC,CASSPSDRAYNEQFF
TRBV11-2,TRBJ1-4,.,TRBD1,TGTGCCAGCAGCTTACGAGGGACAGGGGGCAGTAATGAAAAACTGTTTTTT,CASSLRGTGGSNEKLFF
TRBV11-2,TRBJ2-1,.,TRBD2,TGTGCCAGCAGCTTAGATCGCAGCGGGAACGTACATGAGCAGTTCTTC,CASSLDRSGNVHEQFF
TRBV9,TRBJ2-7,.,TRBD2,TGTGCCAGCAGCGTAGGCTCTAGCGGCCCCGTCCCCTTCTACGAGCAGTACTTC,CASSVGSSGPVPFYEQYF
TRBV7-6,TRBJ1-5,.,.,TGTGCCAGCAGCTTAGGACAGAGCAATCAGCCCCAGCATTTT,CASSLGQSNQPQHF
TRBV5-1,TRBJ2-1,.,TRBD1,TGCGCCAGCAGCTTGGTCCCATGGGACAGGCGATACAATGAGCAGTTCTTC,CASSLVPWDRRYNEQFF
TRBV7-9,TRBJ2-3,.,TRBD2,TGTGCCAGCAGCCCCCGGGGGGGCGGGTGGTCGACAGATACGCAGTATTTT,CASSPRGGGWSTDTQYF
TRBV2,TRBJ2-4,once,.,TGTGCCAGCAGTGAAGGGCGGGGTAACGCCAAAAACATTCAGTACTTC,CASSEGRGNAKNIQYF
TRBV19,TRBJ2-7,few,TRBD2,TGTGCCAGTAGTAACAGCGGGGGCTACGAGCAGTACTTC,CASSNSGGYEQYF
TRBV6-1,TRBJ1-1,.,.,TGTGCCAGCAGTTCAGGACTCATGAACACTGAAGCTTTCTTT,CASSSGLMNTEAFF
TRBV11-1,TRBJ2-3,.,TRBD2,TGTGCCAGCAGATTACCATCCGGGACTAGCGGCACAGATACGCAGTATTTT,CASRLPSGTSGTDTQYF
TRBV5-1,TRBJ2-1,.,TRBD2,TGCGCCAGCACCCCGGGACTAGCGTCTGATGAGCAGTTCTTC,CASTPGLASDEQFF
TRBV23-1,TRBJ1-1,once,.,TGCGCCAGCAGTCTCACCCGACAGTACACTGAAGCTTTCTTT,CASSLTRQYTEAFF
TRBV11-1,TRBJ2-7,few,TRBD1,TGTGCCAGCAGCACCCAGACAGGGCTGGAGCAGTACTTC,CASSTQTGLEQYF
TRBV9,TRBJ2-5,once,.,TGTGCCAGCAGCGTAGGTTCAGGGTTGATGGGCGAGACCCAGTACTTC,CASSVGSGLMGETQYF
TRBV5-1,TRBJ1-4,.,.,TGCGCCAGCAGCTTTGGGACAAGATCAACTAATGAAAAACTGTTTTTT,CASSFGTRSTNEKLFF
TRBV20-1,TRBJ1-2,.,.,TGCAGTGCAGACTCCTATGGCTACACCTTC,CSADSYGYTF
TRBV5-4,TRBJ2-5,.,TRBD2,TGTGCCAGCAGCTCCACGACTAGCGGGTATCAAGAGACCCAGTACTTC,CASSSTTSGYQETQYF
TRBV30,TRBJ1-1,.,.,TGTGCCTCGGGCGGGTCAAGTGAAGCTTTCTTT,CASGGSSEAFF
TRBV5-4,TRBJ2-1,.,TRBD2,TGTGCCAGCAGCTACTTACTAGCGGGATACAATGAGCAGTTCTTC,CASSYLLAGYNEQFF
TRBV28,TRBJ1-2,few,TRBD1,TGTGCCAGCATTAGGACAGGGGGCCGTAGTAACTATGGCTACACCTTC,CASIRTGGRSNYGYTF
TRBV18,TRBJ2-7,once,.,TGTGCCAGCTCACCAAGGGGTATTAGGTACGAGCAGTACTTC,CASSPRGIRYEQYF
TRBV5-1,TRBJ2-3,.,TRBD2,TGCGCCAGCAGCTTCCTAGCGGGGGAGATGGTAGATACGCAGTATTTT,CASSFLAGEMVDTQYF
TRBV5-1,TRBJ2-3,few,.,TGCGCCAGCAGCTCGGCCCAAACAGGCACAGATACGCAGTATTTT,CASSSAQTGTDTQYF
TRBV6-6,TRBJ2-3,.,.,TGTGCCAGCAGTTCCGGGTCGAGCACAGATACGCAGTATTTT,CASSSGSSTDTQYF
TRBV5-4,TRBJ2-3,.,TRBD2,TGTGCCAGCAGCCCTGGGGGGGTTAAAACAGATACGCAGTATTTT,CASSPGGVKTDTQYF
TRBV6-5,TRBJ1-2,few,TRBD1,TGTGCCAGCAGTGAGGGGGCTTCTGGCTACACCTTC,CASSEGASGYTF
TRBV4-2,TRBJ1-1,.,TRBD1,TGTGCCAGCAGCCAAGAGGTGAACAGGGGGCGACTTAGTTCTGAAGCTTTCTTT,CASSQEVNRGRLSSEAFF
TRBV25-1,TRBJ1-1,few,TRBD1,TGTGCCAGCAGAGGACAGGGAAGGACTGAAGCTTTCTTT,CASRGQGRTEAFF
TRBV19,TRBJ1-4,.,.,TGTGCCAGCGGGGGGGAAAAACTGTTTTTT,CASGGEKLFF
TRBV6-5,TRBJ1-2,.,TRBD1,TGTGCCAGCAGGGGACCGGGACAGGGGCCCGGCTACACCTTC,CASRGPGQGPGYTF
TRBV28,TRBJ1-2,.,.,TGTGCCAGCAGTTTAATGGGGCGCGTCTATGGCTACACCTTC,CASSLMGRVYGYTF
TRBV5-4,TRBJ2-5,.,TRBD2,TGTGCCAGCAGCTCGGGACTAGCGGAGACCCAGTACTTC,CASSSGLAETQYF
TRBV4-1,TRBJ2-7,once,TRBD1,TGCGCCAGCAGCGGACAGGACCCACCCTCTCCAATCTACGAGCAGTACTTC,CASSGQDPPSPIYEQYF
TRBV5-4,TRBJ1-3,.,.,TGTGCCAGCAGCTTGCGGACAGCCTCTGGAAACACCATATATTTT,CASSLRTASGNTIYF
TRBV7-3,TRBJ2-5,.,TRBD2,TGTGCCAGCAGCAAAGGGCCTAGCGGGGCGAGGGAGACCCAGTACTTC,CASSKGPSGARETQYF
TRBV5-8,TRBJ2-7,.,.,TGTGCCAGCAGCTCCCCAGGCCAAGGCTACGAGCAGTACTTC,CASSSPGQGYEQYF